The present T cell receptor (beta chain) was sequenced within a study of T cell responses to AZD1222 COVID-19 vaccine. Recipients boosted at about 4 weeks or about 12 weeks are pooled. Generated by immunoSEQ multiplex PCR, the TCRdb table keeps only in-frame clones and is missing some. The sample holds about 120,000 clones, 65% to 90% seen once. The CDR3 has 11 amino acids. V lost 5 bases and J lost 7, with 9 bases in between. CDR1 SQVTM and CDR2 ANQGSEA come from the germline V gene. Worth noting for this clone: The antigen remains unidentified.

Findings of the study overall: A mostly white British donor set with more females was recruited, and clonal diversity was possibly underestimated. Scientists sampled the repertoires only once the peak T cell response had passed. Across the whole spike, CD4 TCRs peaked at regions 160-218 and 743-854.

This material consisted of peripheral blood, taken 28 days after the second AZD1222 dose. The J gene is TRBJ2-1, the V gene TRBV29-1; D might be TRBD1 (6 bases). The sequence was obtained from an adult who received the AZD1222 COVID-19 vaccine. The CDR3 protein is CSVTGWNEQFF. Written as DNA, the CDR3 is TGCAGCGTTACAGGGTGGAATGAGCAGTTCTTC.